The 20 T cell receptor beta chains reported below all come from one sample, sequenced in a study of T cells in localized non-small cell lung cancer. TCRdb's table, derived via immunoSEQ multiplex PCR, lists solely in-frame clones and lacks some. This table holds roughly 40,000 clones, 80% to 85% found once. The input for sequencing was peripheral blood mononuclear cells, taken before any cancer treatment. These receptors were obtained from a male donor older than 55 with stage II lung adenocarcinoma.

This chain uses TRBV5-4 with TRBJ2-5; D might be TRBD2 (6 bases). In germline, CDR1 is SGHNT, CDR2 YYREEE (reference sequence). The germline V and J ends were trimmed by 4 bases and 0 bases, with 13 bases remaining between them. The CDR3 covers 15 residues. CDR3 nucleotides: TGTGCCAGCAGCCGGGGGTCATTGTACCAAGAGACCCAGTACTTC. Translation gives CASSRGSLYQETQYF.

V gene TRBV5-1 combines with J gene TRBJ1-4, with 9 bases matching TRBD1. Germline values: CDR1 SGHRS, CDR2 YFSETQ. The CDR3 has 14 residues. With V trimmed by 4 bases and J by 7 bases, 5 bases remained unmatched. CDR3 sequence reads: CASSRQGDGEKLFF. The CDR3 DNA sequence: TGCGCCAGCAGCCGACAGGGGGACGGTGAAAAACTGTTTTTT.

The chain carries TRBV5-1 and TRBJ2-5; D gene ambiguous. The germline CDR1 and CDR2 sequences are SGHRS and YFSETQ. V was trimmed by 0 bases and J by 4 bases, leaving 1 base between them. The CDR3 sequence is 11 residues long. The DNA for the CDR3 is TGCGCCAGCAGCTTGGCAGAGACCCAGTACTTC. It is translated as CASSLAETQYF.

V gene TRBV18 combines with J gene TRBJ2-2, with TRBD2 matching 13 bases. The ends lost 3 bases at V and 7 bases at J; junction bases unmatched: 8. Looked up from germline, CDR1 is KGHSH and CDR2 is LQKENI. This CDR3 has 17 residues. The CDR3 sequence: CASSPGLAGAGGGELFF. CDR3 nucleotide sequence: TGTGCCAGCTCACCCGGACTAGCGGGAGCCGGTGGCGGGGAGCTGTTTTTT.

The V and J genes are TRBV30 and TRBJ2-1; unclear D gene. The CDR3 has 14 amino acids. Germline assignment: CDR1 GTSNPN and CDR2 SVGIG (reference sequence). V shed 1 base and J shed 5 bases, with 12 bases lying between them. CDR3 nucleotides: TGTGCCTGGAGTGCCTTGGACGGAAACAATGAGCAGTTCTTC. It specifies CAWSALDGNNEQFF.

The chain is built from TRBV11-2 and TRBJ1-4; a weak D match, TRBD1 (5 bases). V lost 5 bases and J lost 0, with 13 bases in between. There are 16 residues in the CDR3. In germline, CDR1 is SGHAT, CDR2 FQNNGV. The CDR3 DNA reads as TGTGCCAGCAGCCCAGGGCACAGCTCAACTAATGAAAAACTGTTTTTT. This encodes CASSPGHSSTNEKLFF.

The J gene is TRBJ2-1, the V gene TRBV19, with 16 positions matching TRBD2. The CDR3 runs 19 residues. The junction had 12 bases not matched to a gene; V was cut back by 4 bases and J by 6 bases. CDR1 LNHDA and CDR2 SQIVND come from the germline V gene (reference sequence). CDR3 nucleotide sequence: TGTGCCAGTAGTAGCCCCCAGGAGGGACTAGCGGGAGGGGGCAATGAGCAGTTCTTC. It encodes CASSSPQEGLAGGGNEQFF.

The CDR3 sequence is CASSYPGIPEAFF. CDR3 in DNA: TGTGCCAGCAGTTACCCAGGGATTCCTGAAGCTTTCTTT. The rearrangement uses TRBV6-6 and TRBJ1-1; maybe TRBD1 (5 bases). Deletions cut 2 bases from V and 6 bases from J, with 10 bases between. The CDR3 has 13 amino acids. In germline, CDR1 is MNHNY, CDR2 SVGAGI (reference sequence).

The V gene is TRBV27, the J gene TRBJ2-3; the D gene is possibly TRBD1 (5 bases). Germline V gene lookup returns CDR1 MNHEY and CDR2 SMNVEV (reference sequence). Trimming stripped 5 bases from V and 2 bases from J, with 20 bases between. The CDR3 sequence is 17 residues long. The CDR3 region has the DNA TGTGCCAGCAGTCCCGGGCCAGGGTGGGTAATCACAGATACGCAGTATTTT. Translated: CASSPGPGWVITDTQYF.

The chain recombines TRBV6-5 with TRBJ2-7; tentatively, D is TRBD2 (6 bases). The CDR3 runs 15 residues. The V and J ends lost 7 bases and 4 bases respectively, with 20 bases between them. The germline V gene has CDR1 MNHEY and CDR2 SVGAGI. The CDR3 is CASTPAGLDAYEQYF. The DNA for the CDR3 is TGTGCCAGCACCCCTGCGGGACTCGACGCATACGAGCAGTACTTC.

The chain uses TRBV28 and TRBJ2-7, with 12 bases lining up with TRBD2. Germline values: CDR1 MDHEN, CDR2 SYDVKM. The CDR3 loop spans 14 amino acids. V dropped 5 bases and J dropped 6; count of bases not matched to a gene: 5. The CDR3 protein is CASSLLAGGREQYF. Here the CDR3 DNA reads TGTGCCAGCAGTCTACTAGCGGGAGGACGCGAGCAGTACTTC.

This sequence joins TRBV10-3 and TRBJ2-7; D may be TRBD1 (6 bases). The CDR3 consists of 12 residues. V lost 8 bases, J lost 1 base, and 9 bases lay in between. In germline, CDR1 is ENHRY, CDR2 SYGVKD. The DNA of the CDR3 is TGTGCCATCGGACAGTCTTCCTACGAGCAGTACTTC. This sequence encodes CAIGQSSYEQYF.

The V call is TRBV7-2, the J call TRBJ2-5; the D is unclear. Between the trimmed V and J ends, which lost 4 bases and 5 bases, there was a span of 14 bases. The CDR3 contains 14 residues. Germline-derived CDR1 and CDR2 are SGHTA and FQGNSA. The CDR3 protein is CASSSGLQAETQYF. The CDR3, as DNA: TGTGCCAGCAGCTCTGGCCTCCAAGCGGAGACCCAGTACTTC.

The chain is built from TRBV6-5 and TRBJ1-3; D remains unclear. Germline-derived CDR1 and CDR2 are MNHEY and SVGAGI. The CDR3 length is 11 residues. V lost 10 bases and J 0 bases, leaving 4 bases between the germline ends. CDR3 coding DNA: TGTGCCACCTACTCTGGAAACACCATATATTTT. It is translated as CATYSGNTIYF.

The chain is built from TRBV7-6 and TRBJ1-3; D not certain. Germline CDR1 and CDR2: SGHVS and FNYEAQ. CDR3 length: 16 amino acids. V lost 5 bases, J lost 0 bases, and 14 bases lay in between. The CDR3 loop is CASSPGPGYSGNTIYF. DNA for the CDR3: TGTGCCAGCAGCCCTGGCCCGGGGTACTCTGGAAACACCATATATTTT.

The chain joins TRBV5-4 to TRBJ1-3; perhaps TRBD1 as D (6 bases). The CDR3 is 15 amino acids. Deletions cut 10 bases from V and 0 bases from J, with 17 bases between. The germline V gene has CDR1 SGHNT and CDR2 YYREEE (reference sequence). CDR3 in amino acids: CAALDRSNSGNTIYF. CDR3 bases: TGTGCCGCCCTGGACAGATCAAACTCTGGAAACACCATATATTTT.

The CDR3 DNA reads as TGCGCCAGCAGCTTGTACTACAATGAGCAGTTCTTC. Translated, it gives CASSLYYNEQFF. This chain links TRBV5-1 with TRBJ2-1; unclear D gene. Trimming stripped 1 base from V and 3 bases from J, with 2 bases between. This CDR3 spans 12 amino acids. Germline CDR1 and CDR2: SGHRS and YFSETQ. The entire variable domain, with the rest obtained from reference TRBV5-1 and TRBJ2-1, is as follows: KAGVTQTPRYLIKTRGQQVTLSCSPISGHRSVSWYQQTPGQGLQFLFEYFSETQRNKGNFPGRFSGRQFSNSRSEMNVSTLELGDSALYLCASSLYYNEQFFGPGTRLTVL.

This clone was counted once. The DNA for the CDR3 is TGCGCCAGCAGCTTGGACGGGAGTCGCTATGAGCAGTTCTTC. It is translated as CASSLDGSRYEQFF. The chain is built from TRBV5-1 and TRBJ2-1, with D perhaps matching TRBD2 (6 bases). Germline CDR1 reads SGHRS; CDR2 reads YFSETQ. The CDR3 totals 14 residues. V was trimmed by 0 bases and J by 8 bases, leaving 12 bases between them.

This chain links TRBV10-3 with TRBJ1-4, with D unclear. Trimming shortened V by 3 bases and J by 0 bases, and 8 bases separated the two germline ends. The CDR3 runs to 15 residues. Germline V gene sequence: CDR1 ENHRY, CDR2 SYGVKD. CDR3 loop: CAISDGQTTNEKLFF. CDR3 DNA: TGTGCCATCAGTGATGGGCAGACAACTAATGAAAAACTGTTTTTT.

V is TRBV7-2 and J is TRBJ2-1, with TRBD2 identical over 16 bases. Unmatched junction bases numbered 3, after V lost 6 bases and J lost 7 bases. Per the germline V gene, CDR1 is SGHTA and CDR2 is FQGNSA. The CDR3 has 15 residues. The CDR3 sequence: CASRPGLAGGNEQFF. CDR3 DNA: TGTGCCAGCAGACCGGGACTAGCGGGAGGGAATGAGCAGTTCTTC.